The source of this TCR beta chain is a study of cytomegalovirus exposure and HLA in healthy donors. Overall study results and limits: Prior analysis indicated that the majority of TCR beta V segments exhibited productivity approximately 90% or approximately 30% of the time.

As to this clone: Its antigen remains unidentified.

With 60 Vbeta and 13 Jbeta primers, the PCR was carried out. Clones were read by immunoSEQ multiplex PCR, and TCRdb kept only the in-frame ones, dropping some. This table holds approximately 220,000 clones, around three quarters found once. The TCR originated in a man between 40 and 49 years old in good health and CMV-seronegative. The sequenced material came from PBMCs.

CDR3 protein: CASSRLAGGGEQFF. CDR3 in DNA: TGTGCCAGCAGTCGACTAGCGGGGGGCGGGGAGCAGTTCTTC. This chain connects TRBV9 to TRBJ2-1; 13 positions agree with TRBD2. This CDR3 contains 14 residues. Germline assignment: CDR1 SGDLS and CDR2 YYNGEE. The ends lost 5 bases at V and 10 bases at J; junction bases unmatched: 6.